The entry below gives a single TCR beta chain sequence along with its context. No antigen is known for it. TCRdb re-analysed the multiplex PCR reads in MiXCR, keeping a single row per CDR3 protein. Of over 35,000 distinct CDR3 sequences listed, 30% to 45% are singletons. The entry originates in a study of breast tumors, draining lymph nodes, adjacent tissues. Regarding the study as a whole: Luminal-like breast cancer showed significantly higher tumor–nontumor repertoire similarity than basal-like.

Germline V CDR1 and CDR2: SGHDT, YYEEEE. The V and J ends lost 2 bases and 8 bases respectively, with 16 bases between them. The CDR3 is made up of 14 amino acids. Sequenced input: breast tumor tissue. This chain uses TRBV5-6 with TRBJ2-5; tentatively, D is TRBD2 (5 bases). The clonotype originates from a female donor with breast cancer. Some clones in this sample may be carry-over from other donors' samples. The DNA of the CDR3 is TGTGCCAGCAGCTTCGGGGTAGGGTACCGAACCCAGTACTTC. This translates into CASSFGVGYRTQYF.